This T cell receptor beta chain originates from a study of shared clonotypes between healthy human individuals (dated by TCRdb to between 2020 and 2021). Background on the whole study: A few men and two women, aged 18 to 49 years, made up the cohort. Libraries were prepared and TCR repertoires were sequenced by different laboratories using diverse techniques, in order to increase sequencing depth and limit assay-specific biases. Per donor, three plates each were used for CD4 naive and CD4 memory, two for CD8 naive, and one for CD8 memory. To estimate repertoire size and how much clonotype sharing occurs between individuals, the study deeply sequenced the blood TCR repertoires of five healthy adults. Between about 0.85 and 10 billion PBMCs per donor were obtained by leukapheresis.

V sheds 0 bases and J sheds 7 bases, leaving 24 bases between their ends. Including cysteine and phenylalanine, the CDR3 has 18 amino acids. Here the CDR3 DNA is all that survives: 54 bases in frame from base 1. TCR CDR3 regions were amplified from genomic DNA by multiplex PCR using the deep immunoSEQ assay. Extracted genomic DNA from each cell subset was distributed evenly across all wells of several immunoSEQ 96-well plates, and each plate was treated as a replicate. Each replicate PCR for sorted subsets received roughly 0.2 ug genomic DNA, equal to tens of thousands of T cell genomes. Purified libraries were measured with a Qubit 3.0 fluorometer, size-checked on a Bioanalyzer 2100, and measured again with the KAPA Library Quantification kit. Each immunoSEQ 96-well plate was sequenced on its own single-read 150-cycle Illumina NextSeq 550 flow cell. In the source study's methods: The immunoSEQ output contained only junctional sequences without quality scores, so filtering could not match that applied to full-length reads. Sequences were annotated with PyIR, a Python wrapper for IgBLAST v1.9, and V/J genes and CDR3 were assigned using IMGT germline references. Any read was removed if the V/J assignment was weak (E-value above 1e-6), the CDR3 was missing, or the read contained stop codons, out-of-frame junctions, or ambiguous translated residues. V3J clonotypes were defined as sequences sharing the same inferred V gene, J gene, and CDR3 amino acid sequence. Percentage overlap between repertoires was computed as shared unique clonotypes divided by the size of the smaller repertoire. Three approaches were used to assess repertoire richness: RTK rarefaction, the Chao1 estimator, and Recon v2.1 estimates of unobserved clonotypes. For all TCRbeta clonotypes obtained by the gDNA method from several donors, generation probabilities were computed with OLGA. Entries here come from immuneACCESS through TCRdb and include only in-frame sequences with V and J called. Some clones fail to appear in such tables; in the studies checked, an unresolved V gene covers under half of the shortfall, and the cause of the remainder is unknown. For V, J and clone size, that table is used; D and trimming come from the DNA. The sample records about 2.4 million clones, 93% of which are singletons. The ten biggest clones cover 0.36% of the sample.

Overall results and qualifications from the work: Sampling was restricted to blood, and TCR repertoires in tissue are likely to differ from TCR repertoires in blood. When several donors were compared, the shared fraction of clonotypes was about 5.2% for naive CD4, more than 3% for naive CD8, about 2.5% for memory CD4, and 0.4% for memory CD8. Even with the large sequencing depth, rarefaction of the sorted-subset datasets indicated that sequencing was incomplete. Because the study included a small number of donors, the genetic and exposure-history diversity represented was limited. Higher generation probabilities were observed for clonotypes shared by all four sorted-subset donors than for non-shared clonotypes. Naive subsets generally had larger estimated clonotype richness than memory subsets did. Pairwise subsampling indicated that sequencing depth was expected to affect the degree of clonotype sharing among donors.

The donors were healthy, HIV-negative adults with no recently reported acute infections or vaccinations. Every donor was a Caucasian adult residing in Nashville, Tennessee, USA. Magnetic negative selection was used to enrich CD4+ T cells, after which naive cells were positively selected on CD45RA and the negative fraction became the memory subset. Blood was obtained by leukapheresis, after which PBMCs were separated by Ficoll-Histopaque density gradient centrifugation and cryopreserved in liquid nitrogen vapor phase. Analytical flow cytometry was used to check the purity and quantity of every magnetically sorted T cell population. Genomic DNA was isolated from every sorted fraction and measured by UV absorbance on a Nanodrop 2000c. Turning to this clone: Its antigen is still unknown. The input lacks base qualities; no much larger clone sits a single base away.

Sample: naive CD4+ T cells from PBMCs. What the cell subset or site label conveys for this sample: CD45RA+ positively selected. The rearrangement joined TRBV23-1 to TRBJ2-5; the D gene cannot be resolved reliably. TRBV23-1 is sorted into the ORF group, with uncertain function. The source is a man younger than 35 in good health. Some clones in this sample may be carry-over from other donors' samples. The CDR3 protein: CASSQSTRPYGLIGTQYF. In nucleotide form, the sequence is TGCGCCAGCAGTCAATCGACTCGTCCCTACGGTCTTATCGGGACCCAGTACTTC.